The rows below give T cell receptor beta chains drawn from one sample of a study of blood T cell repertoires in COVID-19. TCRdb's table, derived via immunoSEQ multiplex PCR, lists solely in-frame clones and lacks some. Among about 120,000 clones listed, almost 70% were seen once. The sequenced material came from peripheral blood. These receptors came from a woman aged 70-85 years with acute or convalescent COVID-19. CDR3s include the opening cysteine and the closing phenylalanine or tryptophan. Fields, in order: V gene, D gene, clone size, J gene, CDR3 protein, CDR3 DNA. A D gene is named only where the DNA matches it firmly. The size entry is marked missing in some rows and otherwise reads once, few, many or a size class.

v_gene: TRBV2
d_gene: TRBD1
abundance: -
j_gene: TRBJ1-5
CDR3aa: CASSTTGGKNQPQHF
CDR3nt: TGTGCCAGCAGTACGACAGGGGGAAAAAATCAGCCCCAGCATTTT

v_gene: TRBV5-3
d_gene: -
abundance: few
j_gene: TRBJ1-2
CDR3aa: CARSLVSRSYGYTF
CDR3nt: TGTGCCAGAAGCTTGGTATCACGGTCGTATGGCTACACCTTC

v_gene: TRBV7-6
d_gene: -
abundance: -
j_gene: TRBJ1-1
CDR3aa: CASSLAPGPGTEAFF
CDR3nt: TGTGCCAGCAGCTTAGCTCCAGGGCCGGGCACTGAAGCTTTCTTT

v_gene: TRBV10-3
d_gene: -
abundance: -
j_gene: TRBJ2-2
CDR3aa: CATLERTNTGELFF
CDR3nt: TGTGCCACACTAGAACGGACGAACACCGGGGAGCTGTTTTTT

v_gene: TRBV2
d_gene: -
abundance: -
j_gene: TRBJ1-4
CDR3aa: CASSVQPSNEKLFF
CDR3nt: TGTGCCAGCAGTGTGCAACCGAGCAATGAAAAACTGTTTTTT

v_gene: TRBV10-1
d_gene: TRBD2
abundance: -
j_gene: TRBJ2-1
CDR3aa: CASSESLSSGRSEQFF
CDR3nt: TGCGCCAGCAGTGAGTCCCTGTCTAGCGGGAGATCTGAGCAGTTCTTC

v_gene: TRBV27
d_gene: TRBD1
abundance: -
j_gene: TRBJ1-2
CDR3aa: CASSFGSGGGYTF
CDR3nt: TGTGCCAGCAGTTTTGGGTCAGGGGGGGGCTACACCTTC

v_gene: TRBV18
d_gene: -
abundance: -
j_gene: TRBJ1-2
CDR3aa: CASSPPRDVYGYTF
CDR3nt: TGTGCCAGCTCACCACCCAGGGATGTCTATGGCTACACCTTC

v_gene: TRBV5-4
d_gene: TRBD1
abundance: -
j_gene: TRBJ1-4
CDR3aa: CASSPKGDRDEKLFF
CDR3nt: TGTGCCAGCAGCCCTAAAGGGGACAGGGATGAAAAACTGTTTTTT

v_gene: TRBV5-1
d_gene: TRBD1
abundance: -
j_gene: TRBJ1-1
CDR3aa: CATKDRGNTEAFF
CDR3nt: TGCGCCACCAAGGACAGGGGGAACACTGAAGCTTTCTTT

v_gene: TRBV2
d_gene: TRBD1
abundance: -
j_gene: TRBJ1-1
CDR3aa: CASIRDRGFTEAFF
CDR3nt: TGTGCCAGCATTCGAGACAGGGGATTCACTGAAGCTTTCTTT

v_gene: TRBV5-6
d_gene: TRBD2
abundance: -
j_gene: TRBJ2-7
CDR3aa: CASSDGGFGYEQYF
CDR3nt: TGTGCCAGCAGTGACGGGGGGTTTGGTTACGAGCAGTACTTC

v_gene: TRBV6-1
d_gene: -
abundance: -
j_gene: TRBJ1-5
CDR3aa: CASSEITGYQPQHF
CDR3nt: TGTGCCAGCAGTGAAATCACAGGGTATCAGCCCCAGCATTTT

v_gene: TRBV4-1
d_gene: -
abundance: -
j_gene: TRBJ1-2
CDR3aa: CASSQDPRQRGYTF
CDR3nt: TGCGCCAGCAGCCAAGATCCTCGACAACGCGGCTACACCTTC

v_gene: TRBV11-2
d_gene: -
abundance: -
j_gene: TRBJ1-6
CDR3aa: CASSLVVAGRSPLHF
CDR3nt: TGTGCCAGCAGCTTAGTGGTCGCAGGCAGATCACCCCTCCACTTT

v_gene: TRBV6-5
d_gene: -
abundance: once
j_gene: TRBJ1-3
CDR3aa: CATMEGNTIYF
CDR3nt: TGTGCCACCATGGAGGGAAACACCATATATTTT

v_gene: TRBV19
d_gene: TRBD1
abundance: -
j_gene: TRBJ1-5
CDR3aa: CASSILDRGNQPQHF
CDR3nt: TGTGCCAGTAGTATATTGGACAGGGGCAATCAGCCCCAGCATTTT

v_gene: TRBV28
d_gene: TRBD2
abundance: many
j_gene: TRBJ2-7
CDR3aa: CASSFLLEASGSLEQYF
CDR3nt: TGTGCCAGCAGTTTCCTTTTGGAGGCTAGCGGGAGTCTCGAGCAGTACTTC

v_gene: TRBV6-4
d_gene: TRBD2
abundance: -
j_gene: TRBJ2-5
CDR3aa: CASSDSSGGQETQYF
CDR3nt: TGTGCCAGCAGTGACTCTAGCGGGGGGCAGGAGACCCAGTACTTC

v_gene: TRBV9
d_gene: TRBD1
abundance: -
j_gene: TRBJ2-7
CDR3aa: CASSAADRATYEQYF
CDR3nt: TGTGCCAGCAGCGCAGCGGACAGGGCCACCTACGAGCAGTACTTC

v_gene: TRBV7-8
d_gene: -
abundance: -
j_gene: TRBJ1-2
CDR3aa: CALKELQINYGYTF
CDR3nt: TGTGCCCTCAAGGAATTACAGATTAACTATGGCTACACCTTC

v_gene: TRBV6-2/TRBV6-3
d_gene: -
abundance: few
j_gene: TRBJ2-7
CDR3aa: CASSYSQTRNDYEQYF
CDR3nt: TGTGCCAGCAGTTACTCCCAGACTAGGAACGACTACGAGCAGTACTTC

v_gene: TRBV6-5
d_gene: -
abundance: -
j_gene: TRBJ1-2
CDR3aa: CASTLGRGSYGYTF
CDR3nt: TGTGCCAGCACCTTGGGGAGGGGGTCTTATGGCTACACCTTC